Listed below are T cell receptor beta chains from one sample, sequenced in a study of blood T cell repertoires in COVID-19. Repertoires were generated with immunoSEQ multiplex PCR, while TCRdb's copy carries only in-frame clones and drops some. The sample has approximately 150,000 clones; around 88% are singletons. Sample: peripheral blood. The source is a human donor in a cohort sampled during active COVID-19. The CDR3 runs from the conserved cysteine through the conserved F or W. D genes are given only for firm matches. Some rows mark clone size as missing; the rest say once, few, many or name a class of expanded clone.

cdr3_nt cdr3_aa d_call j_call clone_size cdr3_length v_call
TGTGCCAGCAGTTTCAGGCCAGTGGGCAATCAGCCCCAGCATTTT CASSFRPVGNQPQHF . TRBJ1-5 once 15 TRBV6-2/TRBV6-3
TGTGCCAGCAGCTTACGGGGCTACAGGGGGATGAACACTGAAGCTTTCTTT CASSLRGYRGMNTEAFF TRBD1 TRBJ1-1 once 17 TRBV11-2
TGTGCCAGCAGCTCCAACTTCAGGGGATATGGCTACACCTTC CASSSNFRGYGYTF . TRBJ1-2 . 14 TRBV11-2
TGTGCCAGCAGTCGGACTAGTATCGAGCAGTACTTC CASSRTSIEQYF TRBD2 TRBJ2-7 . 12 TRBV6-2/TRBV6-3
TGTGCCACCAGTGATGAATCCCGGACAGGTTTTTTCAATGGCTACACCTTC CATSDESRTGFFNGYTF TRBD1 TRBJ1-2 . 17 TRBV24-1
TGTGCCAGCAGCTTTGCACTAGGCGGGGGGCTTGGGGAGCAGTACTTC CASSFALGGGLGEQYF TRBD2 TRBJ2-7 . 16 TRBV5-4
TGCGCCAGCAGCCTGGACCAGGGTGTTGAGACCCAGTACTTC CASSLDQGVETQYF . TRBJ2-5 . 14 TRBV4-1
TGTGCCAGCAGCGATGGTCATACGGGGGAACAAGAGACCCAGTACTTC CASSDGHTGEQETQYF . TRBJ2-5 once 16 TRBV5-4
TGTGCCAGCAGTGGAGGACAGATCATGAACACTGAAGCTTTCTTT CASSGGQIMNTEAFF . TRBJ1-1 . 15 TRBV28
TGTGCCAGTAGTAGGCGACAGGGGGCCACTGAAGCTTTCTTT CASSRRQGATEAFF TRBD1 TRBJ1-1 . 14 TRBV19
TGTGCCAGCAGGGAAACAGGGAGCTCAAACGAGCAGTACTTC CASRETGSSNEQYF . TRBJ2-7 . 14 TRBV3-1/TRBV3-2
TGTGCCAGCAGCTCGTCAAGAGCGACCGAAGCTTTCTTT CASSSSRATEAFF . TRBJ1-1 few 13 TRBV11-1
TGTGCCAGCACCAGTCACGGGACTTTCGGCTACACCTTC CASTSHGTFGYTF . TRBJ1-2 . 13 TRBV2
TGTGCCAGCAGTTACCTCCTCCATGGGGCGGGAGGGCCATACCATGAGCAGTTCTTC CASSYLLHGAGGPYHEQFF TRBD2 TRBJ2-1 . 19 TRBV27
TGTGCCAGCAGTCTTACAGGGGGCTCTGGAAACACCATATATTTT CASSLTGGSGNTIYF TRBD1 TRBJ1-3 . 15 TRBV7-3
TGTGCCATCAGTGAGGACAGAGACTATGGCTACACCTTC CAISEDRDYGYTF . TRBJ1-2 . 13 TRBV10-3
TGTGCCAGTAGTCGCACCTCCGGGGTGAACACTGAAGCTTTCTTT CASSRTSGVNTEAFF . TRBJ1-1 . 15 TRBV19
TGTGCCAGCAGCAGAACCGGGACTAGCTCCTACGAGCAGTACTTC CASSRTGTSSYEQYF TRBD2 TRBJ2-7 . 15 TRBV13
TGCGCCAGCAGCCAAGATCTTCAGGACAGGGAAACTTTCTTT CASSQDLQDRETFF TRBD1 TRBJ1-1 . 14 TRBV4-1
TGTGCCAGCAGTCCCGCCGGGACAGCGGCCTACGAGCAGTACTTC CASSPAGTAAYEQYF TRBD1 TRBJ2-7 . 15 TRBV27
TGTGCCAGCAGCCCAGGACAGGCCGCTAGCTCCTACAATGAGCAGTTCTTC CASSPGQAASSYNEQFF TRBD1 TRBJ2-1 . 17 TRBV7-9
TGTGCCAGCAGCCAAGGGGCCCGTCAAGAGACCCAGTACTTC CASSQGARQETQYF . TRBJ2-5 . 14 TRBV3-1/TRBV3-2
TGCGCCAGCAGCTTCGGGCCCCCGGCGGGACAGGGGGCTTTTGGCTACACCTTC CASSFGPPAGQGAFGYTF TRBD1 TRBJ1-2 once 18 TRBV5-1
TGTGCCAGCAGTTTCTCGGGACTAGCGGGCAATGAGCAGTTCTTC CASSFSGLAGNEQFF TRBD2 TRBJ2-1 . 15 TRBV28
TGCAGCGTAGGGGACAGGGGGCGAAGGGAGACCCAGTACTTC CSVGDRGRRETQYF TRBD1 TRBJ2-5 . 14 TRBV29-1